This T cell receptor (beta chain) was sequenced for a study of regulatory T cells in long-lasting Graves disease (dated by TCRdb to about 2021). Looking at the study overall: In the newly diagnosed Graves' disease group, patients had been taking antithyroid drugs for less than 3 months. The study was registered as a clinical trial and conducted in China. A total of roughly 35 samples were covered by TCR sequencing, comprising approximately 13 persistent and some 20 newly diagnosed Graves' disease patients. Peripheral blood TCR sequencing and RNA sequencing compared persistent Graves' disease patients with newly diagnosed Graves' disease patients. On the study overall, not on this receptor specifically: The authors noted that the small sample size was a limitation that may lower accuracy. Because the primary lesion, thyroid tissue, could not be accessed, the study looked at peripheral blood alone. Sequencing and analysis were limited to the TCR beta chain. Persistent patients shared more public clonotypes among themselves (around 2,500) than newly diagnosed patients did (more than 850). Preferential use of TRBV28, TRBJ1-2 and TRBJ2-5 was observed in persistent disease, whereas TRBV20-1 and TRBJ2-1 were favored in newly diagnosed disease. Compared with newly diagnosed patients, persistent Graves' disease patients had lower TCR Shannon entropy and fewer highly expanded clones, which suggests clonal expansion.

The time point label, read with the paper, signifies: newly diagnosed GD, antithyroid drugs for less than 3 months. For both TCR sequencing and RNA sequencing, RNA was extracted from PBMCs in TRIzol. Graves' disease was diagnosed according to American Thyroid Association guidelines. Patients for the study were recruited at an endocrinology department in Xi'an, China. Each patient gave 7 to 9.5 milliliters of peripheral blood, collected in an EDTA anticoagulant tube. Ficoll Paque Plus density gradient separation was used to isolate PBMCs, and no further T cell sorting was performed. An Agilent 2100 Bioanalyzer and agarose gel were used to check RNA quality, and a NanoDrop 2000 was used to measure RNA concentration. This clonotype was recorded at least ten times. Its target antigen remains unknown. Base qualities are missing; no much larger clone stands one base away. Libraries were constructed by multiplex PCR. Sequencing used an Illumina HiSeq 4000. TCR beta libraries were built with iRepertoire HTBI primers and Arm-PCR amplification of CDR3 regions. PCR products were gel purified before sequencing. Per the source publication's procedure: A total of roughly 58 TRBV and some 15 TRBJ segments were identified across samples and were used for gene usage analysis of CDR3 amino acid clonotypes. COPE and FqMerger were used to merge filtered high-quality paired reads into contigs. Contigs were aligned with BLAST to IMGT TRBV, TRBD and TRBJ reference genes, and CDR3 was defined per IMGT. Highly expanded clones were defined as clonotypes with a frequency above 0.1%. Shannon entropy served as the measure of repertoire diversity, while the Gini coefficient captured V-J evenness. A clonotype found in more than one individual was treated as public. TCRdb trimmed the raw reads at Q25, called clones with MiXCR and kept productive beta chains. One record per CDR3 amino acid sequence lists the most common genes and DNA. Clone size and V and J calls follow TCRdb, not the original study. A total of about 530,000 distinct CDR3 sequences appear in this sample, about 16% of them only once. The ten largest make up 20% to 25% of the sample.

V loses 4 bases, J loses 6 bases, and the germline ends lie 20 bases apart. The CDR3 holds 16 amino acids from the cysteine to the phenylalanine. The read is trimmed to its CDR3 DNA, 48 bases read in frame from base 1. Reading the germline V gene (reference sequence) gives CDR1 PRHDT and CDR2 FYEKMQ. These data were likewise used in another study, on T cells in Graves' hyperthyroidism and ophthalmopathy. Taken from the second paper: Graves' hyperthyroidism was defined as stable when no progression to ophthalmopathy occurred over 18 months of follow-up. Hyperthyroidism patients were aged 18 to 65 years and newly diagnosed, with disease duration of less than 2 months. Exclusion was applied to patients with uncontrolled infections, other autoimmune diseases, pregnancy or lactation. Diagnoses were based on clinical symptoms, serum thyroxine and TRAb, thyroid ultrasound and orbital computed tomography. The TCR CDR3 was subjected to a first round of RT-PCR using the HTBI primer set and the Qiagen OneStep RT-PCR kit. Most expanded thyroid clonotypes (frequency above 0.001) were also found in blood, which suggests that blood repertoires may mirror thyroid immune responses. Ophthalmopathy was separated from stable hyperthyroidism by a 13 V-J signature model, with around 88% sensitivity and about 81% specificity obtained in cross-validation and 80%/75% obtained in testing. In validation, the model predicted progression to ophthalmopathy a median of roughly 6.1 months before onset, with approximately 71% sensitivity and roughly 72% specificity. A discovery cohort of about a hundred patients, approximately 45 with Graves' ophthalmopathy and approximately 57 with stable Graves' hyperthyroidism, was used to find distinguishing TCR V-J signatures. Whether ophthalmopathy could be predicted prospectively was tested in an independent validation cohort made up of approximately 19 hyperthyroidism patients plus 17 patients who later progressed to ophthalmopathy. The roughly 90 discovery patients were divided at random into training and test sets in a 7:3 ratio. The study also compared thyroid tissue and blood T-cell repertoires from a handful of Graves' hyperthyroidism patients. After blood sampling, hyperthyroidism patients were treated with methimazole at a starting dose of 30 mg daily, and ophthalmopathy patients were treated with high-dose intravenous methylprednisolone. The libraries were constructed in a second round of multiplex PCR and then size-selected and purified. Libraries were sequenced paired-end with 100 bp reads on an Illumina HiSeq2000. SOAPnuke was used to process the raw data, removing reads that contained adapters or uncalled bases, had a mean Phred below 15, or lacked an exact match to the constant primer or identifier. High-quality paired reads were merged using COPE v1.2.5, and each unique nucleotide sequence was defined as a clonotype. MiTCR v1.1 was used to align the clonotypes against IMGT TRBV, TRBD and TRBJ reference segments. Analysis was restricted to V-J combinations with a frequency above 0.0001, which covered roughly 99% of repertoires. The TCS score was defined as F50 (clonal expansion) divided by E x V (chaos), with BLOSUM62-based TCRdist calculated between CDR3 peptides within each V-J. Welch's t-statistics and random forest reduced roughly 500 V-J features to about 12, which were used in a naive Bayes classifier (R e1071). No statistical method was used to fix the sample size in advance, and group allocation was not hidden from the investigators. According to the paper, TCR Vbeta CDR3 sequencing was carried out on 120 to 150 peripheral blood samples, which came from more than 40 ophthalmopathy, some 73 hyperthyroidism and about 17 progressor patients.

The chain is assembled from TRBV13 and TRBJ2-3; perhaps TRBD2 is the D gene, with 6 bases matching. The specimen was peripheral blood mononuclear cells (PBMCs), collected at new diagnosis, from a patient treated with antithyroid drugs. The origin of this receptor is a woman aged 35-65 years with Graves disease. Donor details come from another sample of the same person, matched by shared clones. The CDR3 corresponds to CASSSKLTSRPDTQYF. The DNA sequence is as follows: TGTGCCAGCAGCTCGAAGCTGACTAGTCGGCCCGATACGCAGTATTTT.